The 24 T cell receptor beta chains below come from one sample, sequenced in a study of cytomegalovirus exposure and HLA in healthy donors. Primers included in the PCR were 60 Vbeta and 13 Jbeta primers. Sequencing was performed with immunoSEQ multiplex PCR; in TCRdb, only in-frame clones are kept and a portion is missing. The sample has fewer than 120,000 clones, about three quarters seen once. Sequencing was performed on PBMCs. These receptors all stem from a woman in her twenties or thirties in good health and CMV-seronegative.

This sequence joins TRBV15 and TRBJ1-2; D is uncertain. The CDR3 length is 16 residues. The V end lost 0 bases, the J end lost 5 bases, and 16 bases lay between the germline ends. CDR1 LNHNV and CDR2 YYDKDF come from the germline V gene (reference sequence). The CDR3 protein is CATSRDPNNAGYGYTF. The CDR3 DNA reads TGTGCCACCAGCAGAGATCCGAATAATGCGGGGTATGGCTACACCTTC.

For this clone: The junction and the germline gene differ at one end; a read error may be behind it. The rearrangement uses TRBV7-2 and TRBJ2-1, with TRBD2 matching 14 bases. Germline V lookup: CDR1 SGHTA, CDR2 FQGNSA. This CDR3 comprises 17 residues. The CDR3 loop reads CASRLGFGTSGSNEQFF. The CDR3 DNA follows: TGTGCCAGCAGATTAGGATTTGGGACTAGCGGGAGTAATGAGCAGTTCTTC.

V is TRBV4-1 and J is TRBJ2-3, with no clear D. The CDR3 has 14 residues. The germline gives CDR1 MGHRA, CDR2 YSYEKL. Trimming cost V 0 bases and J 8 bases, with 12 bases left between them. The CDR3 reads CASSQESGRRTQYF. The CDR3 DNA reads as TGCGCCAGCAGCCAAGAATCGGGTCGGCGTACGCAGTATTTT.

This clone showed up just once. The chain recombines TRBV10-3 with TRBJ2-7, with 10 bases lining up with TRBD1. The trim removed 2 bases at V and 4 bases at J, leaving 5 bases unmatched. The CDR3 extends over 15 amino acids. CDR1 ENHRY and CDR2 SYGVKD come from the germline V gene. CDR3 nucleotides: TGTGCCATCAGTGAGGGGGGACAGGGGTTGTACGAGCAGTACTTC. Translating gives CAISEGGQGLYEQYF.

The gene calls are TRBV28 and TRBJ2-3; 8 bases agree with TRBD2. The ends lost 5 bases at V and 4 bases at J; junction bases unmatched: 8. CDR3 length: 15 residues. Germline assignment: CDR1 MDHEN and CDR2 SYDVKM. The CDR3 DNA follows: TGTGCCAGCAGTCCCCTAGCGGGTGGGTCAGATACGCAGTATTTT. It is translated as CASSPLAGGSDTQYF.

The CDR3 sequence is CASSDSSGELFF. The CDR3 DNA sequence: TGTGCCAGCAGTGACTCGAGCGGGGAGCTGTTTTTT. The rearrangement links TRBV6-4 to TRBJ2-2; D remains ambiguous. Trimming removed 0 bases at V and 7 bases at J, with 3 bases between. CDR3 length: 12 amino acids. The germline V gene encodes CDR1 MRHNA and CDR2 SNTAGT.

This rearrangement joins TRBV4-3 to TRBJ2-7, with a possible D match to TRBD1 (7 bases). The CDR3 is 15 amino acids. Trimming removed 3 bases from V and 5 bases from J, with 17 bases in between. Germline CDR1 reads LGHNA; CDR2 reads YSLEER. CDR3 amino acids: CASSQSEGAGHEQYF. CDR3 bases: TGCGCCAGCAGCCAGTCGGAGGGGGCGGGCCACGAGCAGTACTTC.

This chain connects TRBV13 to TRBJ2-5, with a tentative D call TRBD2 (7 bases). The J call is in doubt because the DNA end fits TRBJ2-7 better. The CDR3 runs to 18 residues. The germline CDR1 and CDR2 sequences are PRHDT and FYEKMQ (reference sequence). The CDR3, as DNA: TGTGCCAGCAGCTCAACCCTGGGGCGGGGGCTTTCCTCCTACGAGCAGTACTTC. This sequence encodes CASSSTLGRGLSSYEQYF.

V is TRBV11-2 and J is TRBJ1-4; D perhaps matches TRBD1 (6 bases). The CDR3 covers 16 residues. V lost 1 base and J lost 2, with 11 bases in between. Germline CDR1 SGHAT, CDR2 FQNNGV. The CDR3 DNA follows: TGTGCCAGCAGCTTAGGCAGGGGTGGGACTAATGAAAAACTGTTTTTT. Protein: CASSLGRGGTNEKLFF.

The gene calls are TRBV27 and TRBJ2-5, with a weak D call TRBD1 (6 bases). The V and J ends lost 5 bases and 4 bases respectively, with 14 bases between them. Germline assignment: CDR1 MNHEY and CDR2 SMNVEV (reference sequence). CDR3 length equals 14 residues. CDR3 sequence (DNA): TGTGCCAGCAGTCCCCGACAGGATCGAGAGACCCAGTACTTC. The encoded protein is CASSPRQDRETQYF.

The chain combines TRBV28 with TRBJ2-7, with D perhaps matching TRBD1 (6 bases). Germline V gene data show CDR1 as MDHEN and CDR2 as SYDVKM. The CDR3 length is 13 residues. The ends were cut back, 6 bases at V and 0 bases at J, with 9 bases in the middle. The CDR3 loop is CASRQGTSYEQYF. In nucleotides, the CDR3 is TGTGCCAGCAGGCAGGGGACCTCCTACGAGCAGTACTTC.

The rearrangement uses TRBV5-4 and TRBJ2-7; a possible D gene is TRBD1 (6 bases). Between the trimmed V and J ends, which lost 4 bases and 4 bases, there was a span of 12 bases. This CDR3 is built from 13 residues. From germline, CDR1 is SGHNT and CDR2 YYREEE (reference sequence). In DNA form, the CDR3 reads TGTGCCAGCAGCCAAGGACAGTCATACGAGCAGTACTTC. This translates into CASSQGQSYEQYF.

The chain recombines TRBV2 with TRBJ2-3, with 7 bases that match TRBD1. Trimming took 8 bases from V and 3 from J; bases not matched to a gene: 5. The V gene's germline CDR1 is SNHLY and CDR2 FYNNEI. CDR3 length: 13 amino acids. CDR3 nucleotide sequence: TGTGCCAGCCTAGGGACAGTTACAGATACGCAGTATTTT. This gives the protein CASLGTVTDTQYF.

The rearrangement links TRBV7-9 to TRBJ2-1; TRBD1 matches 7 bases. Germline-derived CDR1 and CDR2 are SEHNR and FQNEAQ (reference sequence). Trimming took 8 bases from V and 5 from J; bases not matched to a gene: 12. CDR3 length: 15 residues. CDR3 sequence (DNA): TGTGCCAGCCCGTCCGTAGGGGGCCAAGACAATGAGCAGTTCTTC. Amino acid sequence: CASPSVGGQDNEQFF.

This chain uses TRBV6-1 with TRBJ2-5, with unresolved D. The end of the DNA fits TRBJ2-7 better, so the J call may be wrong. The CDR3 contains 10 residues. The germline V gene has CDR1 MNHNS and CDR2 SASEGT. CDR3 region: CASSGYEQYF. CDR3 in DNA: TGTGCCAGCAGCGGGTACGAGCAGTACTTC.

This clone was picked up one time. V and J are TRBV28 and TRBJ1-2; 8 nucleotides agree with TRBD1. The length of the CDR3 is 13 residues. Germline-derived CDR1 and CDR2 are MDHEN and SYDVKM. The V and J ends lost 2 bases and 7 bases, in that order; junction bases with no gene match: 3. The CDR3 loop is CASSLRRGPGYTF. The CDR3 coding sequence is TGTGCCAGCAGTTTACGCAGGGGGCCTGGCTACACCTTC.

In the case of this clone: The sample contains more than one DNA sequence encoding this CDR3. The chain combines TRBV18 with TRBJ1-5; 10 positions match TRBD1. V trimming: 3 bases; J trimming: 7 bases; junction bases outside the gene matches: 6. This CDR3 is built from 15 residues. Germline V gives CDR1 KGHSH, CDR2 LQKENI. The CDR3, as DNA: TGTGCCAGCTCACCTGCGACAGGGGGCAGCCAGCCCCAGCATTTT. This sequence encodes CASSPATGGSQPQHF.

This clone was recorded only once. The chain recombines TRBV27 with TRBJ2-3; 10 bases line up with TRBD2. Germline-derived CDR1 and CDR2 are MNHEY and SMNVEV (reference sequence). This CDR3 has 13 amino acids. The CDR3 DNA sequence: TGTTCCTCTAGCGGGAGAGGCACAGATACGCAGTATTTT. It encodes CSSSGRGTDTQYF.

V and J are TRBV25-1 and TRBJ1-1, with TRBD1 as a possible D gene (6 bases). The CDR3 covers 14 residues. Trimming removed 4 bases at V and 12 bases at J, with 21 bases between. CDR1 is MGHDK, CDR2 SYGVNS, per germline. CDR3 in DNA: TGTGCCAGCAGTGTCTCCGGACAGTACCGTATTTCTTTCTTT. It encodes CASSVSGQYRISFF.

The rearrangement joins TRBV11-2 to TRBJ2-7; 8 nucleotides match TRBD1. The CDR3 consists of 15 residues. V gave up 5 bases and J gave up 3 bases; unmatched junction bases: 9. From germline, CDR1 is SGHAT and CDR2 FQNNGV. CDR3 residues: CASSLQGGSYYEQYF. CDR3 in DNA: TGTGCCAGCAGCCTACAGGGGGGTAGCTACTACGAGCAGTACTTC.

This chain connects TRBV6-1 to TRBJ2-1; 9 bases fit TRBD1. After removal of 4 bases from V and 4 bases from J, the junction contained 8 bases not matched to a gene. The CDR3 covers 16 residues. The germline V gene has CDR1 MNHNS and CDR2 SASEGT. CDR3 in amino acids: CASSAHRDREYNEQFF. The CDR3 region has the DNA TGTGCCAGCAGTGCCCACCGGGACAGGGAATACAATGAGCAGTTCTTC.

The count of this clone is one. V is TRBV25-1 and J is TRBJ1-1; TRBD1 aligns across 8 bases. This CDR3 has 13 amino acids. J was trimmed by 4 bases and V by 7 bases; bases with no gene match: 5. Germline V lookup: CDR1 MGHDK, CDR2 SYGVNS. The CDR3, as DNA: TGTGCCAGCACAGGACAGGGCCCCACTGAAGCTTTCTTT. Its translation: CASTGQGPTEAFF.

The J gene is TRBJ2-6, the V gene TRBV9; 9 bases agree with TRBD1. The germline CDR1 and CDR2 sequences are SGDLS and YYNGEE. Losses at the gene ends were 1 base for V and 0 bases for J; bases not matched to a gene: 14. The CDR3 runs 21 residues. The CDR3 loop reads CASSVYDTLWDRVSGANVLTF. DNA for the CDR3: TGTGCCAGCAGCGTATATGATACATTGTGGGACAGGGTCTCTGGGGCCAACGTCCTGACTTTC.

V gene TRBV30 combines with J gene TRBJ1-2; the D is unclear. Germline CDR1 is GTSNPN and CDR2 is SVGIG (reference sequence). The CDR3 totals 12 residues. V was clipped by 2 bases and J by 3 bases, with 7 bases between them. CDR3 amino acids: CAWSPGDYGYTF. CDR3 sequence (DNA): TGTGCCTGGAGTCCGGGAGACTATGGCTACACCTTC.